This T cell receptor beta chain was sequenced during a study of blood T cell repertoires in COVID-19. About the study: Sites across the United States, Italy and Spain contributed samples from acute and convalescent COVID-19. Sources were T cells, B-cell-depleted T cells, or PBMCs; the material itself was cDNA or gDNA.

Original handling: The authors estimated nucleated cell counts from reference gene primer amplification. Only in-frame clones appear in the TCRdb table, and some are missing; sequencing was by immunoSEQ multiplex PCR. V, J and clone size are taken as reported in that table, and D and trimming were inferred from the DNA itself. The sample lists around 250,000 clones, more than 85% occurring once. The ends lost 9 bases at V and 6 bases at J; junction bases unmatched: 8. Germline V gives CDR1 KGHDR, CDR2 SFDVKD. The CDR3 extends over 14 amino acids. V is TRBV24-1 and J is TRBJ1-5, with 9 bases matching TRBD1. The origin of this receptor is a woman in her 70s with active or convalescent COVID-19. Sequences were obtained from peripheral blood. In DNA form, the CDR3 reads TGTGCCACCGCGCAGACAGGGGGTGGTCAGCCCCAGCATTTT. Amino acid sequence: CATAQTGGGQPQHF.